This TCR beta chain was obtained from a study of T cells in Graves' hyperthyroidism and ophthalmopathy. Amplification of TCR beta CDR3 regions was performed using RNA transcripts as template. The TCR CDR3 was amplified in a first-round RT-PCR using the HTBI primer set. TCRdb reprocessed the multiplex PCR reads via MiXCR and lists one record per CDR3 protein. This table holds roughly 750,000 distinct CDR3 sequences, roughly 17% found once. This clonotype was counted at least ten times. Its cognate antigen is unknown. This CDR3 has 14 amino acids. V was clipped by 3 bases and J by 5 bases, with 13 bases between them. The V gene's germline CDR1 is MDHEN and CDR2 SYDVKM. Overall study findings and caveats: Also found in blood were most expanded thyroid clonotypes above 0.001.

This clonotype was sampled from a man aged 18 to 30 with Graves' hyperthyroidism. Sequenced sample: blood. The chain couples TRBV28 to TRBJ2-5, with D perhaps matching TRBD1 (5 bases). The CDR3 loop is CASSLAGLGETQYF. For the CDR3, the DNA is TGTGCCAGCAGTTTGGCAGGGTTAGGCGAGACCCAGTACTTC.